Described below is a single T cell receptor beta chain sequence and its context. The record originates from a study of blood T cell repertoires in COVID-19. Study details: Nucleic acid was either cDNA or gDNA, and it came from T cells, B-cell-depleted T cells, or PBMCs.

Only in-frame clones appear in the TCRdb table, and some are missing; sequencing was by immunoSEQ multiplex PCR. The sample yields over 100,000 clones, over 80% seen once. Germline CDR1 MDHEN, CDR2 SYDVKM. V was shortened by 7 bases and J by 2 bases, with 12 bases between the two germline ends. CDR3 size: 14 residues. The sequence came from an older woman with acute or convalescent COVID-19. V and J are TRBV28 and TRBJ1-3; weak D call: TRBD1 (5 bases). The sequencing input was peripheral blood. CDR3 sequence: CASNSGTAGNTIYF. The CDR3, as DNA: TGTGCCAGCAATTCGGGGACTGCTGGAAACACCATATATTTT.